This T cell receptor beta chain was identified in a study of T cells in Graves' hyperthyroidism and ophthalmopathy. At the level of the study: The blood sample was taken at first diagnosis, before treatment began. General study results and limits: Progression to ophthalmopathy was predicted a median of approximately seven months early.

Ophthalmopathy in the patients scored at least 3 on Clinical Activity Score and at least 4 on NOSPECS grade, lasting under 3 months. Diagnosis relied on clinical symptoms, serum thyroxine and TRAb, thyroid ultrasound and orbital computed tomography. The CDR3 has 16 residues. The germline V gene encodes CDR1 SGDLS and CDR2 YYNGEE. Trimming removed 4 bases from V and 0 bases from J, with 11 bases in between. This clonotype has only a few counts. Its specificity is unknown. RNA transcripts gave rise to amplified TCR beta CDR3 regions. Carried out on the TCR CDR3, a first-round RT-PCR used the HTBI primer set. TCRdb called the multiplex PCR reads again in MiXCR, with one record for every CDR3 protein. The sample lists about 370,000 distinct CDR3 sequences, 15% occurring once.

The gene calls are TRBV9 and TRBJ2-6; D remains ambiguous. This receptor was obtained from a woman aged 60-75 years with Graves' ophthalmopathy. Sequencing was carried out using blood. The CDR3: CASSLRLSSGANVLTF. In DNA, the CDR3 is TGTGCCAGCAGCCTCCGACTCAGCTCTGGGGCCAACGTCCTGACTTTC.